This T cell receptor beta chain emerged from a study of cytomegalovirus exposure and HLA in healthy donors (TCRdb year 2017). Study-level background: In an earlier analysis of around 540 of the donors, roughly 300 Gb of sequence data and 120 million or so unique TCR beta sequences from 150 million to 200 million T cells were reported. An early release covering about 600 HLA-typed donors comprised approximately 300 gigabases of sequencing data and tens of millions of unique TCR sequences. Of the 398 genotyped donors, over 80% were placed in the genetic ancestry cluster associated with self-reported Caucasian donors. The aim of the study was to test whether cataloging public T cell receptors could identify signatures of past pathogen exposure. The T cell repertoires of some 670 subjects were profiled by immunosequencing and related to cytomegalovirus serostatus. In addition to the first cohort of roughly 700 subjects, a separate validation cohort of 100 to 150 different subjects was used. To predict cytomegalovirus infection status, the study brought together high-throughput TCR immunosequencing, statistical association of individual TCRs with disease status, and machine learning. A later analysis re-analyzed previously published TCR beta repertoires from approximately 670 donors and added high-resolution HLA genotyping to study TCR occurrence patterns. Rather than drawing on any new phenotypic data, the later analysis identified candidate immune exposures from TCR beta sequences and the way those sequences occurred across donors. An earlier analysis of 587 of the donors used high-throughput TCR beta sequencing to judge whether each TCR beta V gene segment behaved as functional or pseudogenic. Donor age, sex, ethnicity and CMV serostatus were compiled alongside the repertoire data. In a later genetic analysis, genome-wide SNP genotypes for about three fifths of the roughly 670 donors were used, and that subset was treated as a discovery cohort. Every discovery cohort repertoire had been produced on one sequencing platform. Class I and class II HLA loci were covered by the typing at four-digit resolution. Typing coverage differed by locus: A, B, C, DRB1 and DQB1 were typed in roughly 620-640 donors, DQA1 in around 500, DPA1 in around 580, and DPB1 in 472. Because of strong linkage in the cohort, roughly five DR-DQ haplotypes were treated as single units for association and clustering. Across 398 genotyped donors of the cohort, an average of roughly 200,000 unique TCR beta nucleotide sequences per donor were sequenced, and roughly 18% of those sequences were non-productive. Beyond this particular receptor, the publication reports: Correlated functional status among segregating V segments might reflect linkage disequilibrium, but an unknown experimental factor could not be ruled out. In a later analysis, HLA-associated TCR beta chains showed more clonal expansion and lower generation probabilities than non-associated chains that were equally common. Three of the identified cytomegalovirus-associated TCR beta chains were confirmed in vitro to be specific for cytomegalovirus antigens. CMV serostatus was the only immune exposure information available for the cohort. In this cohort, only TCR beta chains were sequenced, and detectable features were limited by the absence of alpha or paired-chain data. A later analysis found that TCR association rates varied across HLA loci, with DRB1 alleles showing the most associated TCRs and HLA-C alleles the fewest. Specific HLA alleles were associated with 16,951 TCR beta sequences at a false discovery rate of 0.05 in a later analysis. Cytomegalovirus status was reported to be diagnosed by the classifier with high specificity and sensitivity in both the original and validation cohorts. Because the 87-base-pair reads could not distinguish some IMGT-functional V segments, including TRBV6-2 and TRBV6-3, those segments were excluded. Because counts were too low, some 16 rarely observed V segments, including chromosome 9 orphons, were excluded from the earlier analysis of 587 of the donors. Broadly in line with IMGT annotations, most TCR beta V segments showed up in productive rearrangements about 90% or about 30% of the time in an earlier analysis of several hundred of the donors. The authors suggested that the approach could potentially be extended to other disease states and immunological phenotypes. A later genetic analysis associated a missense DCLRE1C variant with V-gene and J-gene trimming of TCR beta chains, and an independent cohort replicated the association. Most TCR sequences were seen in very few donors, while some public TCRs were found in many individuals. The sequencing pipeline was judged likely to have produced a cluster of highly shared sequence variants as a technical artifact. In the study, around 150 TCR beta chains were listed as associated with cytomegalovirus. According to a later analysis, parvovirus B19, influenza, CMV and Epstein-Barr virus appeared linked to several top co-occurrence clusters. When HLA alleles, especially DR and DQ, strongly co-occurred, TCR associations were difficult to assign to individual alleles. A later analysis found that most CMV-associated TCR beta chains appeared HLA-restricted, with HLA associations seemingly driven largely by CMV exposure. A further reported finding was that TCR beta sequences accurately predicted the HLA-A and HLA-B alleles for most subjects in the first cohort. A later genetic analysis reported fewer N-insertions in productive TCRs among donors in an Asian-associated ancestry cluster than the roughly 700-donor mean. Because HLA typing was missing for some donors at each locus, association tests included only the typed subset. Sequencing depth was assumed to be roughly uniform across donors in the presence/absence analyses, though that assumption may not hold.

Including cysteine and phenylalanine, the CDR3 has 14 amino acids. The CDR3 DNA has 42 bases and is translated from base 1. V is clipped by 5 bases and J by 3 bases, and the sequence between their germline boundaries is 11 bases long. For CDR1 and CDR2, the germline V gene (reference sequence) lists LNHDA and SQIVND. The receptor library was made with the immunoSEQ multiplex PCR assay. For the multiplex PCR, a mixture combining 60 forward primers for TCR Vbeta segments and 13 reverse primers for TCR Jbeta segments was used. Amplification of the CDR3 region of rearranged TCR beta genes was performed with a multiplex PCR assay on genomic DNA. The amplified TCR beta libraries were sequenced on the Illumina HiSeq System as 87-base-pair reads. In the original analysis: In a later analysis, 80 million or so unique TCR beta chains were counted across the roughly 610 repertoires, and roughly 9.9 million of these chains were shared by at least two donors. Raw reads were error-corrected and collapsed into unique sequences by a nearest-neighbor algorithm in which closely related sequences were merged to remove PCR and sequencing errors. To assign V, D and J gene segments, CDR3 sequences were aligned to IMGT reference sequences. For a sequence to be retained, at least a six-nucleotide match to both a V gene segment and a J gene segment was required. A rearrangement was called productive if the CDR3 had no stop codons and remained in frame with V and J, and every other rearrangement was called non-productive. Following IMGT convention, CDR3 was defined as the stretch from the second conserved V-encoded cysteine to the conserved J-encoded phenylalanine. The earlier analysis of roughly 590 of the donors excluded sequences that lacked an unambiguous match to a single V gene segment. In an earlier analysis of 587 of the donors, V segments were called functional above 56.7% productive rearrangements and were called segregating when the between-donor standard deviation exceeded 5%. A statistical classification framework was built to diagnose cytomegalovirus status from the catalog of TCR beta chain sequences. In a later analysis, V and J genes were assigned by comparing TCR nucleotide sequences against IMGT/GENE-DB human TR gene sequences. Using the TCRdist pipeline, a later analysis assigned CDR3 sequences along with most-parsimonious VDJ recombination scenarios. In a later analysis, each TCR beta chain was defined by its CDR3 amino acid sequence together with its V-gene family, and reads lacking a unique V-gene family were excluded. As a way to deal with suspected cross-contamination and a sequencing artifact, a later analysis dropped under 600 nucleotide sequences that were highly shared and had low generation probability. For each public chain, a later analysis derived a clonal expansion index from normalized ranks of inferred template counts within each repertoire. In a later analysis, generation probabilities were computed with a VDJ recombination model fitted to out-of-frame rearrangements, and the resulting probabilities were checked against IGoR. In a later analysis, hypergeometric tests were used to score TCR-TCR, TCR-HLA and TCR-CMV co-occurrence, with a repertoire-size bias correction applied to TCR pairs. False discovery rates were estimated in a later analysis by permuting HLA or CMV assignments 20 times. A later analysis grouped co-occurring TCRs with DBSCAN, adding TCRdist sequence similarity when clustering within HLA-allele-positive subsets. For co-occurrence clustering, repertoires with fewer than 30,000 or more than 120,000 public chains were excluded, along with roughly five repertoires with anomalous nucleotide sharing. TCRdb obtained this table from immuneACCESS and retained in-frame rearrangements with V and J assigned. These tables miss some clones; where compared with another copy, unresolved V genes account for less than half of the shortfall, and the remainder is unexplained. Clone size and the V and J calls come from that table; the DNA yielded D and trimming. Present in this sample are under 85,000 clones, about 79% of which were seen just once. 1.5% to 2% of the sample lies in the top ten.

The cohort was made up of 666 healthy bone marrow donors. All cohort members were sampled while nominally healthy, although unrecorded immune exposures were likely present. The donor tested CMV seronegative, placing the donor among the 350 or so seronegative members of the cohort. Each donor provided a peripheral blood sample, and peripheral blood mononuclear cells were used for TCR beta sequencing. The Qiagen DNeasy Blood Extraction Kit was used to extract genomic DNA from the blood cell samples. This clone was observed a single time. The clone's antigen remains unknown. Base qualities are not at hand, and no much larger clone is one base apart.

The sequence was obtained from a man aged 35 to 55 in good health and CMV-seronegative. The sample taken for sequencing was PBMCs. The rearranged segments are TRBV19 and TRBJ1-3; the best D guess is TRBD1, with 6 bases matching. The CDR3 loop reads CASSPRTDGNTIYF. The nucleotide sequence is given as TGTGCCAGTAGTCCCCGGACAGATGGAAACACCATATATTTT.